This TCR beta chain was sequenced for a study of OX40 agonist ivuxolimab in advanced cancers. Study-wide background: The patients received agonistic anti-OX40 (CD134) antibody ivuxolimab. Every 2 weeks, patients got intravenous ivuxolimab at one of six dose levels (0.01-10 mg/kg). Study results and limitations: Patients who responded partially at 0.1-3.0 mg/kg showed clonal expansion ranking among the lowest.

Exclusion of a patient followed from autoimmune disease history or systemic immunosuppression. Concerning this clone: Its antigen is unknown.

TCRdb's table, derived via immunoSEQ multiplex PCR, lists solely in-frame clones and lacks some. In the table there are some 64,000 clones, roughly 85% of which are singletons. Specimen: CD4+ or CD8+ T cells sorted from blood, collected in a trial of the OX40 agonist ivuxolimab. The TCR originated in an adult with an advanced solid tumor such as melanoma, head and neck, liver or kidney cancer.

The CDR3 DNA reads TGTGCCAGCAGCCAATACCAGGGGACAGGGGGATCAGAGACCCAGTACTTC. Translated, it gives CASSQYQGTGGSETQYF. V and J are TRBV14 and TRBJ2-5, with 11 bases fitting TRBD1. The CDR3 sequence is 17 residues long. Losses at the gene ends were 2 bases for V and 4 bases for J; bases not matched to a gene: 9. Germline CDR1 is SGHDN and CDR2 is FVKESK. Full variable domain (remainder filled in from reference TRBV14 and TRBJ2-5): EAGVTQFPSHSVIEKGQTVTLRCDPISGHDNLYWYRRVMGKEIKFLLHFVKESKQDESGMPNNRFLAERTGGTYSTLKVQPAELEDSGVYFCASSQYQGTGGSETQYFGPGTRLLVL.